The sequence of this TCR beta chain was determined in a study of blood T cell repertoires in COVID-19. Across the whole study: Material from acute and convalescent COVID-19 was sourced from the United States, Italy and Spain. T cells, B-cell-depleted T cells, or PBMCs provided the cDNA or gDNA that served as material.

Germline values: CDR1 SGDLS, CDR2 YYNGEE. The CDR3 consists of 13 residues. Trimming cost V 3 bases and J 2 bases, with 5 bases left between them. How the authors handled the data: How many nucleated cells were present was estimated from reference gene primer amplification. Sequencing used immunoSEQ multiplex PCR; TCRdb keeps in-frame clones, though not all of them. Clone size and V and J calls were adopted from that table, with D and trimming inferred from the DNA. The table shows fewer than 150,000 clones, with roughly 80% occurring only once. Sequenced sample: peripheral blood. This receptor was taken from a man between 65 and 80 years old with acute or convalescent COVID-19. J is TRBJ2-2 and V is TRBV9; D uncertain. This chain's CDR3 is CASSDSNTGELFF. The CDR3 DNA reads TGTGCCAGCAGCGATTCAAACACCGGGGAGCTGTTTTTT.